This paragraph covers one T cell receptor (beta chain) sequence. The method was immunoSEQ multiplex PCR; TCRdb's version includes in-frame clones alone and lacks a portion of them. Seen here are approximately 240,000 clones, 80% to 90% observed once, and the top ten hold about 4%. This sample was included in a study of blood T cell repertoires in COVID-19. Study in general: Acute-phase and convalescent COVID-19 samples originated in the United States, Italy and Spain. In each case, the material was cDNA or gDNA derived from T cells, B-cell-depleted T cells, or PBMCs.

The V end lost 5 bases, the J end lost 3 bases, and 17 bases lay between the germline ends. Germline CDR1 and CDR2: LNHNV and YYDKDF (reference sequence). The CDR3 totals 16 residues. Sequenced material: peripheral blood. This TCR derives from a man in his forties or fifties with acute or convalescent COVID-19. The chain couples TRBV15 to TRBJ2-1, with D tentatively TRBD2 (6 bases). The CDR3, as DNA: TGTGCCACCAGCCCCGAGGGGAGCGGGTACTACAATGAGCAGTTCTTC. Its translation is CATSPEGSGYYNEQFF.